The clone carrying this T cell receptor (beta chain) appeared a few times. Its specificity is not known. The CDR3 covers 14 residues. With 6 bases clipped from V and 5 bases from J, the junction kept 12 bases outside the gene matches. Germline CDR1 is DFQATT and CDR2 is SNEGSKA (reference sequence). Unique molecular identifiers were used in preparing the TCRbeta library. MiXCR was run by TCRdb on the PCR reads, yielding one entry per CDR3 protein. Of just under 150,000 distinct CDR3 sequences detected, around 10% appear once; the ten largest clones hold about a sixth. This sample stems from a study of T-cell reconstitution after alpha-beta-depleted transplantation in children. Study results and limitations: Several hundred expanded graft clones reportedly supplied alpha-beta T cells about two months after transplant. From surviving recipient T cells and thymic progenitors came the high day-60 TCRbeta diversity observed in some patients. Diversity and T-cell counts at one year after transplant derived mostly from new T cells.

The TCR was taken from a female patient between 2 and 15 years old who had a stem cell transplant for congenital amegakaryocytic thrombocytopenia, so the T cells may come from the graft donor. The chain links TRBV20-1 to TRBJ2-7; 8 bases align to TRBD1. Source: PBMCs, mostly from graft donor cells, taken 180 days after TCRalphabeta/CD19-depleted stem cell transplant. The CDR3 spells CSAKPGQARHEQYF. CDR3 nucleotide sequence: TGCAGTGCAAAGCCGGGACAGGCCCGTCACGAGCAGTACTTC.